These 18 T cell receptor beta chains share one sample of origin, sequenced in a study of blood T cell repertoires in COVID-19. The method was immunoSEQ multiplex PCR; TCRdb's version includes in-frame clones alone and lacks a portion of them. The repertoire holds 85,000 to 95,000 clones, with more than 70% as singletons. Sequenced: peripheral blood. The source of these receptors is a woman aged 80 or over with acute or convalescent COVID-19.

The chain recombines TRBV7-6 with TRBJ2-7; D may be TRBD1 (5 bases). Germline V lookup: CDR1 SGHVS, CDR2 FNYEAQ. The CDR3 sequence is 14 residues long. The V gene lost 2 bases and the J gene lost 3 bases, with 11 bases spanning the gap. The CDR3 bases are TGTGCCAGCAGCTTAACGGAACAGGACTACGAGCAGTACTTC. It codes for CASSLTEQDYEQYF.

The chain couples TRBV6-1 to TRBJ1-2, with 7 bases fitting TRBD1. Trimming at V came to 0 bases and at J to 2 bases, leaving 3 bases not matched to a gene. CDR1 is MNHNS and CDR2 is SASEGT in the germline V gene. The CDR3 loop spans 15 amino acids. The CDR3 region has the DNA TGTGCCAGCAGTGAAGCAGAAGGGGGCAACTATGGCTACACCTTC. Protein sequence: CASSEAEGGNYGYTF.

This clone was seen repeatedly, ten times or more. The chain combines TRBV12-3 or TRBV12-4 with TRBJ2-7, with TRBD1 matching 11 bases. This CDR3 region has 13 residues. The trim removed 6 bases at V and 6 bases at J, leaving 4 bases unmatched. The CDR3 nucleotides are TGTGCCAGCAGCAAGGGACAGGGGGTCGAGCAGTACTTC. Its translation is CASSKGQGVEQYF.

This sequence joins TRBV3-1 (or the pseudogene TRBV3-2) and TRBJ2-5; 7 positions match TRBD2. Germline values: CDR1 LGHDT, CDR2 YNNKEL (reference sequence). With 0 bases clipped from V and 2 bases from J, the junction kept 9 bases outside the gene matches. This CDR3 contains 17 residues. CDR3 in DNA: TGTGCCAGCAGCCAAGATCGGCAAGCGGGGATACAAGAGACCCAGTACTTC. It yields the protein CASSQDRQAGIQETQYF.

The gene calls are TRBV5-1 and TRBJ1-6; D gene ambiguous. From germline, CDR1 is SGHRS and CDR2 YFSETQ. The V end was cut by 7 bases, the J end by 7 bases, with 15 bases between. The CDR3 contains 14 residues. In DNA form, the CDR3 reads TGCGCCAGCCGCCGAGAGACTTCAAATTCACCCCTCCACTTT. Translated, it gives CASRRETSNSPLHF.

The chain combines TRBV6-1 with TRBJ2-1; 11 nucleotides match TRBD2. In germline, CDR1 is MNHNS, CDR2 SASEGT. The CDR3 covers 17 residues. Losses at the gene ends were 2 bases for V and 9 bases for J; bases not matched to a gene: 12. The CDR3 region has the DNA TGTGCCAGCAGTGAAAGGGGCCTAGCGGGGGGCCGCAGTGAGCAGTTCTTC. Translated: CASSERGLAGGRSEQFF.

The chain combines TRBV18 with TRBJ1-1; unclear D gene. The CDR3 covers 12 residues. Germline V gives CDR1 KGHSH, CDR2 LQKENI. V dropped 8 bases and J dropped 0 bases, with 7 bases sitting between them. Written as DNA, the CDR3 is TGTGCCAGCCAAGACATGAACACTGAAGCTTTCTTT. This gives the protein CASQDMNTEAFF.

V usage is TRBV6-4 and J usage is TRBJ2-3; 10 positions match TRBD2. Looked up from germline, CDR1 is MRHNA and CDR2 is SNTAGT. CDR3 length: 15 residues. With 4 bases clipped from V and 1 base from J, the junction kept 2 bases outside the gene matches. CDR3 nucleotide sequence: TGTGCCAGCAGTGCCGGGACTAGCGGCACAGATACGCAGTATTTT. Translation gives CASSAGTSGTDTQYF.

This CDR3 is CASSHELRGEAFF. The CDR3 nucleotides are TGTGCCAGCAGCCATGAGCTTCGGGGGGAAGCTTTCTTT. The chain uses TRBV3-1 (or the pseudogene TRBV3-2) and TRBJ1-1, with a weak D call TRBD1 (5 bases). Trimming shortened V by 3 bases and J by 8 bases, and 13 bases separated the two germline ends. CDR1 is LGHDT, CDR2 YNNKEL, per germline (reference sequence). This CDR3 contains 13 residues.

V gene TRBV4-3 combines with J gene TRBJ2-2; possibly TRBD1 for D (6 bases). V was pared by 4 bases and J by 2 bases, with 8 bases between. The CDR3 spans 14 residues. Per the germline V gene, CDR1 is LGHNA and CDR2 is YSLEER. The CDR3 is CASSRDTNTGELFF. The CDR3 DNA follows: TGCGCCAGCAGCCGGGACACTAACACCGGGGAGCTGTTTTTT.

The J gene is TRBJ1-6, the V gene TRBV7-8; no definite D call. This CDR3 contains 16 residues. Trimming left V 6 bases short and J 8 bases short, with 20 bases between. Looked up from germline, CDR1 is SGHVS and CDR2 is FQNEAQ. The CDR3 loop is CASRVTGGVVDSPLHF. The DNA of the CDR3 is TGTGCCAGCAGGGTAACGGGTGGTGTGGTAGATTCACCCCTCCACTTT.

As for this clone: Relative to the germline gene, one junction end is altered; a read error may explain this. The chain uses TRBV5-1 and TRBJ2-7; 10 bases are a match to TRBD1. This CDR3 is 17 amino acids long. Looked up from germline, CDR1 is SGHRS and CDR2 is YFSETQ. As DNA, the CDR3 is TGCGCCAGCACCTTGTGGGGGGCCGGGACAGGGGCCTACGAGCAGTACTTC. Its protein is CASTLWGAGTGAYEQYF.

V is TRBV7-2 and J is TRBJ2-2; 8 nucleotides agree with TRBD2. The CDR3 is made up of 15 amino acids. V lost 5 bases to trimming and J lost 0 bases; unmatched junction nucleotides: 2. The V gene's germline CDR1 is SGHTA and CDR2 FQGNSA. CDR3 protein: CASSNSGANTGELFF. CDR3 nucleotides: TGTGCCAGCAGCAATAGCGGGGCGAACACCGGGGAGCTGTTTTTT.

V and J are TRBV11-2 and TRBJ1-1; D unresolved. CDR1 SGHAT and CDR2 FQNNGV come from the germline V gene. The V and J ends lost 6 bases and 1 base respectively, with 9 bases between them. CDR3 length: 13 amino acids. DNA for the CDR3: TGTGCCAGCAGGGGCCAGCCGAACACTGAAGCTTTCTTT. Encoded protein: CASRGQPNTEAFF.

This clone appeared many times. The V call is TRBV6-5, the J call TRBJ1-5; D is perhaps TRBD1 (5 bases). CDR3 length equals 14 residues. V was pared by 6 bases and J by 6 bases, with 15 bases between. Germline V gene data show CDR1 as MNHEY and CDR2 as SVGAGI. CDR3 DNA: TGTGCCAGCAGCTCCGTGAGGGGAGGTCAGCCCCAGCATTTT. Its protein is CASSSVRGGQPQHF.

The CDR3 region is CASSPTGNTLDTQYF. CDR3 in DNA: TGTGCCAGCAGCCCGACAGGGAACACGCTAGATACGCAGTATTTT. The chain links TRBV6-4 to TRBJ2-3; 7 nucleotides agree with TRBD1. The V and J ends lost 6 bases and 5 bases, in that order; junction bases with no gene match: 11. The CDR3 covers 15 residues. CDR1 and CDR2 from the germline V gene are MRHNA and SNTAGT.

The chain uses TRBV4-2 and TRBJ2-5; D possibly corresponds to TRBD2 (5 bases). The CDR3 spans 13 residues. In germline, CDR1 is LGHNA, CDR2 YNFKEQ. The V and J ends lost 2 bases and 7 bases respectively, with 11 bases between them. CDR3 in DNA: TGTGCCAGCAGCCAAACGACTACGTCGACCCAGTACTTC. Encoded protein: CASSQTTTSTQYF.

The chain uses TRBV18 and TRBJ2-7; 8 bases align to TRBD1. The ends lost 8 bases at V and 4 bases at J; junction bases unmatched: 7. The CDR3 covers 13 residues. The germline gives CDR1 KGHSH, CDR2 LQKENI. The CDR3 DNA is TGTGCCAGCGGCAGGGGGCAGAATTACGAGCAGTACTTC. It translates to CASGRGQNYEQYF. The full variable domain, rest sourced from reference TRBV18 and TRBJ2-7, is NAGVMQNPRHLVRRRGQEARLRCSPMKGHSHVYWYRQLPEEGLKFMVYLQKENIIDESGMPKERFSAEFPKEGPSILRIQQVVRGDSAAYFCASGRGQNYEQYFGPGTRLTVT.